This T cell receptor (beta chain) came from a study of shared clonotypes between healthy human individuals. Study outcomes and limitations: Of the naive CD4 clonotypes, roughly 5.2% were shared across several donors.

Assay used: immunoSEQ multiplex PCR; TCRdb lists only in-frame clones, some missing. The repertoire consists of roughly 700,000 clones, with under 80% occurring once and the leading ten covering approximately 1.7%. This clone was picked up one time. Its antigen remains unidentified. Looked up from germline, CDR1 is SGHRS and CDR2 is YFSETQ. Trimming pared 3 bases from V and 0 bases from J, leaving 15 bases between. The CDR3 sequence is 17 residues long. V is TRBV5-1 and J is TRBJ2-2; a weak D match, TRBD1 (5 bases). Sequencing was performed on memory CD4+ T cells sorted from blood. The subset was: CD45RA-negative fraction. The TCR was taken from a woman in her 30s in good health. The CDR3 spells CASSSPPGHSNTGELFF. The CDR3 region has the DNA TGCGCCAGCAGCTCCCCACCCGGACATTCGAACACCGGGGAGCTGTTTTTT.